The subject of this entry is one T cell receptor (beta chain). This record belongs to a study of T cells after yellow fever vaccination. The CDR3 length is 15 residues. Losses at the gene ends were 4 bases for V and 3 bases for J; bases not matched to a gene: 9. Germline V gene data show CDR1 as MNHEY and CDR2 as SMNVEV (reference sequence). TCRdb fed the 5' RACE reads into MiXCR, producing one record per CDR3 protein. The table has fewer than 650,000 distinct CDR3 sequences, just over 20% seen once; the top ten hold about 16%. The receptor was derived from a man between 18 and 35 years old who received the YFV17D yellow fever vaccine. Sequences were derived from PBMCs, sampled more than 20 days after the first yellow fever vaccination. This sequence joins TRBV27 and TRBJ2-7, with 7 nucleotides matching TRBD1. CDR3 protein: CASSSGQVNYYEQYV. DNA for the CDR3: TGTGCCAGCAGTTCCGGACAGGTAAATTACTACGAGCAGTACGTC.